The 7 T cell receptor beta chains given below trace back to one sample, sequenced in a study of blood T cell repertoires in COVID-19. Some clones are missing from TCRdb's copy, which holds only in-frame ones; the method was immunoSEQ multiplex PCR. The table shows roughly 30,000 clones, with 90% occurring only once. Sequencing was done on a sample of peripheral blood. These receptors originate from a man aged 55 to 70 with active COVID-19.

In nucleotides, the CDR3 is TGTGCCAGCAGCAAGAGACAGGCCGTCAGCGTCACTAACTATGGCTACACCTTC. Amino acid sequence: CASSKRQAVSVTNYGYTF. The chain couples TRBV21-1 to TRBJ1-2; the tabulated D call, TRBD1, remains unverified against the DNA. TRBV21-1 is designated a pseudogene. This CDR3 comprises 18 residues.

The chain carries TRBV5-4 and TRBJ1-2; no clear D gene. The germline gives CDR1 SGHNT, CDR2 YYREEE (reference sequence). The CDR3 is 13 amino acids. V was shortened by 4 bases and J by 5 bases, with 12 bases between the two germline ends. The CDR3 is CASSITGVYGYTF. The CDR3 DNA is TGTGCCAGCAGCATTACCGGGGTGTATGGCTACACCTTC.

The V gene is TRBV10-3, the J gene TRBJ1-1; the match to TRBD1 covers 9 bases. V dropped 6 bases and J dropped 5; count of bases not matched to a gene: 7. Germline CDR1 and CDR2: ENHRY and SYGVKD. The CDR3 runs 14 residues. This CDR3 reads CAISRRDRETEAFF. CDR3 bases: TGTGCCATCAGCCGCCGGGACAGGGAAACTGAAGCTTTCTTT.

This clone appeared a few times. V and J are TRBV6-5 and TRBJ1-1; 8 positions match TRBD1. The CDR3 consists of 12 residues. The J segment lost 10 bases and the V segment lost 6 bases, leaving 7 bases of the junction unmatched. Germline CDR1 reads MNHEY; CDR2 reads SVGAGI. The CDR3 region is CASSRPGQAAFF. The CDR3 DNA reads TGTGCCAGCAGCCGCCCGGGACAGGCAGCTTTCTTT.

Written as DNA, the CDR3 is TGTGCCAGCTCACCGGCGACTAGCGGGGGGCGGGATACGCAGTATTTT. It encodes CASSPATSGGRDTQYF. V gene TRBV18 combines with J gene TRBJ2-3; 13 bases match TRBD2. CDR3 size: 16 residues. CDR1 is KGHSH and CDR2 is LQKENI in the germline V gene. The V segment lost 3 bases and the J segment 6 bases; nucleotides outside the gene matches: 6.

The V call is TRBV7-2, the J call TRBJ2-3; 10 nucleotides agree with TRBD2. Germline CDR1 is SGHTA and CDR2 is FQGNSA. The CDR3 extends over 16 amino acids. J gave up 8 bases and V 5 bases, and 13 bases lay outside the gene matches. The CDR3 loop is CASSLPAGGADVTQYF. The CDR3 DNA sequence: TGTGCCAGCAGCCTCCCAGCGGGGGGGGCCGATGTTACGCAGTATTTT. Together with reference TRBV7-2 and TRBJ2-3, the CDR3 gives the full variable domain: GAGVSQSPSNKVTEKGKDVELRCDPISGHTALYWYRQSLGQGLEFLIYFQGNSAPDKSGLPSDRFSAERTGGSVSTLTIQRTQQEDSAVYLCASSLPAGGADVTQYFGPGTRLTVL.

The V and J genes are TRBV5-6 and TRBJ1-1; D call uncertain. V lost 4 bases and J lost 3, with 13 bases in between. This CDR3 region has 14 residues. The germline V gene has CDR1 SGHDT and CDR2 YYEEEE. The CDR3 protein is CASSREGRHTEAFF. The CDR3 DNA follows: TGTGCCAGCAGCAGGGAGGGCAGACACACTGAAGCTTTCTTT. Drawing the rest from reference TRBV5-6 and TRBJ1-1, the complete variable domain is DAGVTQSPTHLIKTRGQQVTLRCSPKSGHDTVSWYQQALGQGPQFIFQYYEEEERQRGNFPDRFSGHQFPNYSSELNVNALLLGDSALYLCASSREGRHTEAFFGQGTRLTVV.